The 17 T cell receptor beta chains below were found in one sample sequenced in a study of T cells in localized non-small cell lung cancer. The repertoire was sequenced with immunoSEQ multiplex PCR; TCRdb's copy has only in-frame clones and lacks some. The sample contains about 130,000 clones, roughly 90% of which appear only once. The material was peripheral blood, obtained before any cancer treatment. These receptors all stem from a female donor aged 60 or older with stage I lung adenocarcinoma.

The chain joins TRBV2 to TRBJ2-7; tentative D call: TRBD2 (5 bases). The CDR3 contains 13 residues. Germline values: CDR1 SNHLY, CDR2 FYNNEI. Deletions cut 8 bases from V and 2 bases from J, with 13 bases between. The CDR3: CASAYGVTYEQYF. CDR3 nucleotide sequence: TGTGCCAGCGCATACGGGGTGACCTACGAGCAGTACTTC.

V and J are TRBV7-9 and TRBJ2-1; TRBD2 aligns across 7 bases. The CDR3 covers 13 residues. Germline values: CDR1 SEHNR, CDR2 FQNEAQ (reference sequence). The V and J ends lost 5 bases and 13 bases, in that order; junction bases with no gene match: 11. CDR3 in amino acids: CASSQVLANLQFF. The CDR3 DNA reads TGTGCCAGCAGCCAGGTACTAGCGAACCTACAGTTCTTC.

The chain links TRBV19 to TRBJ1-3, with 11 nucleotides matching TRBD1. V shed 8 bases, J shed 0 bases, and the junction held 0 bases outside the gene matches. The length of the CDR3 is 14 residues. The V gene's germline CDR1 is LNHDA and CDR2 SQIVND (reference sequence). In DNA, the CDR3 is TGTGCCAGTGGGACAGGGGGCTCTGGAAACACCATATATTTT. Translation: CASGTGGSGNTIYF.

The chain employs TRBV29-1 and TRBJ2-7, with TRBD2 matching 10 bases. V shed 6 bases and J 4 bases; nucleotides not matched to a gene: 12. The CDR3 runs 15 residues. Germline V CDR1 and CDR2: SQVTM, ANQGSEA. The CDR3 here is CSVNGFSGRSYEQYF. The CDR3, as DNA: TGCAGCGTAAATGGGTTTAGCGGGAGGTCTTACGAGCAGTACTTC.

This sequence joins TRBV30 and TRBJ2-5, with 7 bases that match TRBD1. CDR1 GTSNPN and CDR2 SVGIG come from the germline V gene (reference sequence). This CDR3 spans 14 amino acids. J gave up 2 bases and V 4 bases, and 7 bases lay outside the gene matches. Here the CDR3 reads CAWTTGWGQETQYF. CDR3 bases: TGTGCCTGGACGACAGGGTGGGGGCAAGAGACCCAGTACTTC. Using reference TRBV30 and TRBJ2-5 for the parts outside the CDR3, the full variable domain is SQTIHQWPATLVQPVGSPLSLECTVEGTSNPNLYWYRQAAGRGLQLLFYSVGIGQISSEVPQNLSASRPQDRQFILSSKKLLLSDSGFYLCAWTTGWGQETQYFGPGTRLLVL.

As regards this clone: A read error may account for a junction end that differs from germline. V and J are TRBV7-7 and TRBJ2-1; 8 positions agree with TRBD2. Germline V CDR1 and CDR2: SSHAT, FNYEAQ (reference sequence). This CDR3 has 15 residues. The CDR3 sequence: CASSLDGGAYNEQFF. Here the CDR3 DNA reads TGTGCTAGCAGCTTAGACGGGGGGGCTTACAATGAGCAGTTCTTC.

The V gene is TRBV10-3, the J gene TRBJ2-7; D perhaps matches TRBD2 (6 bases). The V gene lost 3 bases and the J gene lost 5 bases, with 11 bases spanning the gap. The germline V gene encodes CDR1 ENHRY and CDR2 SYGVKD. This CDR3 contains 13 residues. The CDR3 protein is CAISDVADNEQYF. In DNA form, the CDR3 reads TGTGCCATCAGTGATGTAGCGGATAACGAGCAGTACTTC.

V is TRBV7-9 and J is TRBJ2-5, with D perhaps matching TRBD2 (6 bases). The germline V and J ends were trimmed by 7 bases and 4 bases, with 13 bases remaining between them. This CDR3 comprises 13 residues. The germline V gene encodes CDR1 SEHNR and CDR2 FQNEAQ (reference sequence). CDR3 residues: CASNREPLETQYF. The DNA for the CDR3 is TGTGCCAGCAACCGGGAGCCTTTAGAGACCCAGTACTTC.

This rearrangement joins TRBV29-1 to TRBJ2-1, with 9 positions matching TRBD2. Trimming at V came to 7 bases and at J to 3 bases, leaving 10 bases not matched to a gene. Germline values: CDR1 SQVTM, CDR2 ANQGSEA. The CDR3 length is 15 residues. Written as DNA, the CDR3 is TGCAGCGCAAATCCCCGGACTAGCGACTACAATGAGCAGTTCTTC. Encoded protein: CSANPRTSDYNEQFF.

The gene calls are TRBV6-1 and TRBJ2-1, with D hard to call. CDR1 MNHNS and CDR2 SASEGT come from the germline V gene. Trimming removed 11 bases from V and 3 bases from J, with 17 bases in between. This CDR3 contains 14 residues. CDR3: CALDGFYNYNEQFF. In nucleotides, the CDR3 is TGTGCCCTAGACGGGTTTTATAACTACAATGAGCAGTTCTTC.

This chain connects TRBV19 to TRBJ1-4; D remains ambiguous. There are 12 residues in the CDR3. V was cut by 5 bases and J by 10 bases, with 11 bases left in between. Germline CDR1 and CDR2: LNHDA and SQIVND (reference sequence). CDR3 in amino acids: CASSPDHPKLFF. CDR3 nucleotides: TGTGCCAGTAGTCCGGACCACCCAAAACTGTTTTTT.

V is TRBV10-3 and J is TRBJ1-2; D is possibly TRBD1 (5 bases). V shed 2 bases and J shed 8 bases, with 21 bases lying between them. Germline CDR1 is ENHRY and CDR2 is SYGVKD. The CDR3 runs to 16 residues. The CDR3 loop is CAISEEQDGIYGGYTF. The CDR3, as DNA: TGTGCCATCAGTGAGGAACAGGATGGTATTTATGGAGGCTACACCTTC.

The chain joins TRBV4-1 to TRBJ2-2, with D unclear. V shed 3 bases and J shed 1 base, with 6 bases lying between them. The CDR3 is made up of 14 amino acids. Germline V gene sequence: CDR1 MGHRA, CDR2 YSYEKL. As DNA, the CDR3 is TGCGCCAGCAGCCACGGGCAGAACACCGGGGAGCTGTTTTTT. This encodes CASSHGQNTGELFF.

The chain couples TRBV7-6 to TRBJ2-7; D is ambiguous. V was clipped by 1 base and J by 2 bases, with 9 bases between them. This CDR3 comprises 14 residues. The germline CDR1 and CDR2 sequences are SGHVS and FNYEAQ. DNA for the CDR3: TGTGCCAGCAGCTTAGTGCAGCCCCCCTACGAGCAGTACTTC. Translated, it gives CASSLVQPPYEQYF.

The chain has TRBV9 and TRBJ2-2; no clear D gene. Per the germline V gene, CDR1 is SGDLS and CDR2 is YYNGEE. V shed 3 bases and J shed 7 bases, with 7 bases lying between them. This CDR3 comprises 12 residues. The CDR3 sequence is CASSGRYGELFF. The CDR3 nucleotides are TGTGCCAGCAGCGGTCGGTACGGGGAGCTGTTTTTT. Full variable domain (outside the CDR3, taken from reference TRBV9 and TRBJ2-2): DSGVTQTPKHLITATGQRVTLRCSPRSGDLSVYWYQQSLDQGLQFLIQYYNGEERAKGNILERFSAQQFPDLHSELNLSSLELGDSALYFCASSGRYGELFFGEGSRLTVL.

The V gene is TRBV29-1, the J gene TRBJ2-5, with D perhaps being TRBD1 or TRBD2 (5 bases each). Germline V CDR1 and CDR2: SQVTM, ANQGSEA. CDR3 length: 13 amino acids. Trimming pared 4 bases from V and 4 bases from J, leaving 13 bases between. CDR3: CSVADSGTETQYF. CDR3 coding DNA: TGCAGCGTTGCAGATTCAGGGACAGAGACCCAGTACTTC.

The chain links TRBV5-4 to TRBJ2-1, with 8 bases that match TRBD1. Trimming removed 4 bases from V and 4 bases from J; junction bases left unmatched: 10. Germline V gene lookup returns CDR1 SGHNT and CDR2 YYREEE (reference sequence). CDR3 size: 16 residues. The CDR3 nucleotides read TGTGCCAGCAGCAAATCAGGGGGCGCGCGGTACAATGAGCAGTTCTTC. Amino acids: CASSKSGGARYNEQFF.